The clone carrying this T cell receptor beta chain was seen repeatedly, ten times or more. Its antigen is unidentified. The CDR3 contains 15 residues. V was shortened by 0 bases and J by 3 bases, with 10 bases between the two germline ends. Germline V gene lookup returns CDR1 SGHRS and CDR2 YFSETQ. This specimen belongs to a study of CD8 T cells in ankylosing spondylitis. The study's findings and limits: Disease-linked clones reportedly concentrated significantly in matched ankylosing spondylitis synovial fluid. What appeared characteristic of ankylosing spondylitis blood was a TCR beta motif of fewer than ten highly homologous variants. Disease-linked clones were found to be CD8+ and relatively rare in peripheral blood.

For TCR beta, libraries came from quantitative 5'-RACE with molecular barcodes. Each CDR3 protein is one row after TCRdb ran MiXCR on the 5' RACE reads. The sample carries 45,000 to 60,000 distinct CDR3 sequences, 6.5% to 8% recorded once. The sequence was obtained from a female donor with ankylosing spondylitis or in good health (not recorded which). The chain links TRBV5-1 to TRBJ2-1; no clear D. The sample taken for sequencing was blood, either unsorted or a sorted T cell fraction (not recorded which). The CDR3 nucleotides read TGCGCCAGCAGCTTGGCCCTGGCTAGCTACAATGAGCAGTTCTTC. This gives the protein CASSLALASYNEQFF.